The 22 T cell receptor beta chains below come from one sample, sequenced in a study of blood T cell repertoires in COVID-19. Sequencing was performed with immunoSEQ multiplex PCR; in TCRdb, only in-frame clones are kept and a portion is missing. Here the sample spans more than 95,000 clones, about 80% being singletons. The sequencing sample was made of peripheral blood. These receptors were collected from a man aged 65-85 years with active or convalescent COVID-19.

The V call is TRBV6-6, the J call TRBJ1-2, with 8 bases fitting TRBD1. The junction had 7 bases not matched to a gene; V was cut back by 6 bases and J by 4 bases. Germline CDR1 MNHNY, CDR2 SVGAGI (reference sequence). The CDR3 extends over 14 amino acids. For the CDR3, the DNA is TGTGCCAGCAGGCAGGACAGGGCTGGCTATGGCTACACCTTC. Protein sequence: CASRQDRAGYGYTF.

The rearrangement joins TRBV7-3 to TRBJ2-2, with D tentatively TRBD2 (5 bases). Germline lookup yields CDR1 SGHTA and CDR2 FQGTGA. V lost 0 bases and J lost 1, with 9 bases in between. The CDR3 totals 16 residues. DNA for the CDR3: TGTGCCAGCAGCTTAACGGCAACTAGGAACACCGGGGAGCTGTTTTTT. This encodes CASSLTATRNTGELFF.

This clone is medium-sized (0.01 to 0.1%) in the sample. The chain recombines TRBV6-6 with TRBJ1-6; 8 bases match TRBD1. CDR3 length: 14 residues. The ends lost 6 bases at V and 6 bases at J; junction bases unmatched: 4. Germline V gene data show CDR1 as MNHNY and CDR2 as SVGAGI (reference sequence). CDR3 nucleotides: TGTGCCAGCAGCCCTACAGGGGGTAATTCACCCCTCCACTTT. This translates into CASSPTGGNSPLHF.

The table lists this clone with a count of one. The CDR3 region is CASSVVAGGRLRELFF. CDR3 in DNA: TGTGCCAGCAGCGTAGTGGCGGGAGGGCGGTTGAGGGAGCTGTTTTTT. The V gene is TRBV9, the J gene TRBJ2-2; TRBD2 aligns across 9 bases. The length of the CDR3 is 16 residues. V gave up 0 bases and J gave up 9 bases; unmatched junction bases: 9. CDR1 and CDR2 from the germline V gene are SGDLS and YYNGEE.

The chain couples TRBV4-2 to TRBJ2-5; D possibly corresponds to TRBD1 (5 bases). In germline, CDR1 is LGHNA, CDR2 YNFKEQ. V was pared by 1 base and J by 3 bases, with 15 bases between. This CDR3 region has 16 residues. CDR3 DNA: TGTGCCAGCAGCCAAGGCCCAGGGAATACCGAAGAGACCCAGTACTTC. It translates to CASSQGPGNTEETQYF.

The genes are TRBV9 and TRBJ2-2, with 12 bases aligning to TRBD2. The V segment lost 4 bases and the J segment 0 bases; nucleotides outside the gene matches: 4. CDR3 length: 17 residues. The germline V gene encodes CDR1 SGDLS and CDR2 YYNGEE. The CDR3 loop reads CASSLGLAGSNTGELFF. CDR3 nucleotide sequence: TGTGCCAGCAGCTTGGGACTAGCGGGTTCGAACACCGGGGAGCTGTTTTTT.

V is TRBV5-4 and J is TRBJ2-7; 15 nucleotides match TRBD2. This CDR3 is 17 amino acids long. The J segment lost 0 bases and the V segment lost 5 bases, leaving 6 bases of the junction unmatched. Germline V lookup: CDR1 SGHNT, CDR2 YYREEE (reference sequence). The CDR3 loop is CASRDGTSGRNSYEQYF. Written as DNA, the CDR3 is TGTGCCAGCAGAGACGGGACTAGCGGGAGGAACTCCTACGAGCAGTACTTC.

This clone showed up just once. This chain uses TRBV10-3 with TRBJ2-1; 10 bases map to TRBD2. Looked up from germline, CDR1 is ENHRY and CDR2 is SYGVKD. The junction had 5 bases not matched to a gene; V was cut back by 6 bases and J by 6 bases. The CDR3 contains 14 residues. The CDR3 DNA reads TGTGCCATCAGGTATAGCGGGGGGACCAATGAGCAGTTCTTC. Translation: CAIRYSGGTNEQFF.

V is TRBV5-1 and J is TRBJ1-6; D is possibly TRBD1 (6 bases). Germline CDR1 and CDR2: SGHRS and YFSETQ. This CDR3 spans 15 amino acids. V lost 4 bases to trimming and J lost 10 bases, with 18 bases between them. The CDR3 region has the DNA TGCGCCAGCAGCCTAGGGGGTGGGGATTCCTCACCCCTCCACTTT. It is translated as CASSLGGGDSSPLHF.

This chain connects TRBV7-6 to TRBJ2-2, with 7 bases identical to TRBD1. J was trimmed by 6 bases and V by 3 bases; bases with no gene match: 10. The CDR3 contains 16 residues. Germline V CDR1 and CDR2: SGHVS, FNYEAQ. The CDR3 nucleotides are TGTGCCAGCAGCTTTAGAGAACAGGGGCCGTCCGGGGAGCTGTTTTTT. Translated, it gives CASSFREQGPSGELFF.

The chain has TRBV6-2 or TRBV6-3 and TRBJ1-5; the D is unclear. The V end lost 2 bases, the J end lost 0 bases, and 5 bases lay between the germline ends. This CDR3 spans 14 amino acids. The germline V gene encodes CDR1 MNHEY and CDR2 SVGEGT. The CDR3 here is CASSYLYSNQPQHF. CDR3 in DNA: TGTGCCAGCAGTTACCTATATAGCAATCAGCCCCAGCATTTT.

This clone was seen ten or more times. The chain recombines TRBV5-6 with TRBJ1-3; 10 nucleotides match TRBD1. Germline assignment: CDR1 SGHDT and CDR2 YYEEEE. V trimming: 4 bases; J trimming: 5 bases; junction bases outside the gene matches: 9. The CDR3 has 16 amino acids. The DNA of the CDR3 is TGTGCCAGCAGCGTAACCGGGACAGGGGAAAGAAACACCATATATTTT. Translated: CASSVTGTGERNTIYF.

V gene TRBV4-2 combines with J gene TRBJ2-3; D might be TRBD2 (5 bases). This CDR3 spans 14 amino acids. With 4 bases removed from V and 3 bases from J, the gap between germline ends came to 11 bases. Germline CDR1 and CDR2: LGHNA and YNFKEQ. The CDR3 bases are TGTGCCAGCAGCCCGGAGGCGAATACAGATACGCAGTATTTT. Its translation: CASSPEANTDTQYF.

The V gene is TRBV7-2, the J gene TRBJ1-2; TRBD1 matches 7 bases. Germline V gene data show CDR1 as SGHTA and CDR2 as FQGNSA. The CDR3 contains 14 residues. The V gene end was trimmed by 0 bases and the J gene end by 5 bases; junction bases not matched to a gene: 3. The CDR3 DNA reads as TGTGCCAGCAGCTTAGCGGGACAGCTGTATGGCTACACCTTC. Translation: CASSLAGQLYGYTF.

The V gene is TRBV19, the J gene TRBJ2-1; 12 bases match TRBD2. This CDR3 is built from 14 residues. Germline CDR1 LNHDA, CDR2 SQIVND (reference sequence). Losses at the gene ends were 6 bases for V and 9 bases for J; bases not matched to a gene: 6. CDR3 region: CASRPTSGSREQFF. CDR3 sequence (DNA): TGTGCCAGTAGACCGACTAGCGGGAGTCGTGAGCAGTTCTTC.

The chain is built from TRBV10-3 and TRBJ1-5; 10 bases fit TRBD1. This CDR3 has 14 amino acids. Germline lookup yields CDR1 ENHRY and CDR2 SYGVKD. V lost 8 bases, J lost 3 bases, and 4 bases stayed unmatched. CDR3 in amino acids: CAIGGQGNNQPQHF. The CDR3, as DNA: TGTGCCATCGGGGGACAGGGGAACAATCAGCCCCAGCATTTT.

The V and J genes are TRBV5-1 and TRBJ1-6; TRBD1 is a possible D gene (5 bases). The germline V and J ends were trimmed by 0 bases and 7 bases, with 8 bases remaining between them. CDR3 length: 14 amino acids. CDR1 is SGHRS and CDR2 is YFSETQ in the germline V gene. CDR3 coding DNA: TGCGCCAGCAGCTTGGTGGCAGGGAATTCACCCCTCCACTTT. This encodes CASSLVAGNSPLHF. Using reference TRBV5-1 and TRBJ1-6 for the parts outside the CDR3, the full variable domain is KAGVTQTPRYLIKTRGQQVTLSCSPISGHRSVSWYQQTPGQGLQFLFEYFSETQRNKGNFPGRFSGRQFSNSRSEMNVSTLELGDSALYLCASSLVAGNSPLHFGNGTRLTVT.

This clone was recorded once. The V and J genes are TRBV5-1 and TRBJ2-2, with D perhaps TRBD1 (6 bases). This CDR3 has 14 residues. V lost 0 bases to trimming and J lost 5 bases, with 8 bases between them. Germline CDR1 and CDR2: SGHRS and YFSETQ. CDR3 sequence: CASSLGTETGELFF. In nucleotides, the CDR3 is TGCGCCAGCAGCTTGGGGACAGAGACCGGGGAGCTGTTTTTT.

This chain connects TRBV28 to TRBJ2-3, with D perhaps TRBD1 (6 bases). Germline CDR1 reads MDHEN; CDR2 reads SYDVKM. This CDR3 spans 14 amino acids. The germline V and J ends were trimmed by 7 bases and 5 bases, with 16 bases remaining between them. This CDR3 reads CASITNKGGDTQYF. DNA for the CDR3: TGTGCCAGCATTACCAACAAAGGGGGAGATACGCAGTATTTT.

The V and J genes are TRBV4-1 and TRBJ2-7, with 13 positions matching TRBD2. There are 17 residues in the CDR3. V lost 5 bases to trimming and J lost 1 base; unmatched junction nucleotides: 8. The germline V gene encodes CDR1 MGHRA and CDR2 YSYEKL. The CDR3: CASSVRLAGGRSYEQYF. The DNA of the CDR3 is TGCGCCAGCAGCGTAAGACTAGCGGGGGGCCGATCCTACGAGCAGTACTTC.

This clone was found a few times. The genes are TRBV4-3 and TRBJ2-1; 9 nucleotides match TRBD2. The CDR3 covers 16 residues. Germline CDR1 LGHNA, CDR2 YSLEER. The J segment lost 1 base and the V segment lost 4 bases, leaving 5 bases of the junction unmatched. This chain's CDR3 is CASSLRTSGSYNEQFF. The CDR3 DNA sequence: TGCGCCAGCAGCCTCAGAACTAGCGGGTCCTACAATGAGCAGTTCTTC.

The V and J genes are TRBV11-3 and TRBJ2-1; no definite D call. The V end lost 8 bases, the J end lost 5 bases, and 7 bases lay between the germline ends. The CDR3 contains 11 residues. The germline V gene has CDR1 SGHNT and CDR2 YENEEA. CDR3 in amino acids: CASHKDNEQFF. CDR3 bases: TGTGCCAGCCACAAAGACAATGAGCAGTTCTTC.